This T cell receptor beta chain was found in a study of CD8 T cell repertoires and HIV-1 epitope variants. Whole-study context: Separate wells received one of Twenty-five Gag or Nef variant peptides. Tested: three Gag epitope families, Nef HW9 and YT9.

Points on this clone: Its matching antigen is unknown.

Study outcomes and limitations: Roughly nine antigen-specific TCR beta clonotypes were found; five or six seemed cross-reactive to variants.

The table came from immunoSEQ multiplex PCR; TCRdb's copy has only in-frame clones and leaves some out. This table has several thousand clones, 65% to 70% appearing once. Germline values: CDR1 MNHNS, CDR2 SASEGT. This CDR3 has 14 residues. The V end lost 5 bases, the J end lost 2 bases, and 13 bases lay between the germline ends. The chain employs TRBV6-1 and TRBJ2-7; D gene ambiguous. The sequenced sample was cultured CD8+ T cells derived from PBMCs. This TCR was recovered from a male donor with HIV. The CDR3: CASSSDVSAYEQYF. The CDR3 DNA sequence: TGTGCCAGCAGTTCAGATGTCTCGGCCTACGAGCAGTACTTC.